Each of the 22 T cell receptor beta chains below was sequenced from the same sample in a study of blood T cell repertoires in COVID-19. The repertoire was sequenced with immunoSEQ multiplex PCR; TCRdb's copy has only in-frame clones and lacks some. This sample yields under 130,000 clones, of which roughly nine tenths are seen a single time; around 3.1% belongs to the top ten. Sequenced input: peripheral blood. These receptors came from a man between 50 and 59 years old in a cohort sampled during active COVID-19.

The chain links TRBV11-1 to TRBJ2-3; D remains unclear. Deletions cut 2 bases from V and 4 bases from J, with 7 bases between. Germline-derived CDR1 and CDR2 are SGHAT and FQDESV (reference sequence). This CDR3 contains 13 residues. This chain's CDR3 is CASSLSPADTQYF. DNA for the CDR3: TGTGCCAGCAGCTTATCTCCGGCAGATACGCAGTATTTT.

The chain has TRBV6-2 or TRBV6-3 and TRBJ2-3, with 8 bases aligning to TRBD2. The CDR3 length is 20 residues. Germline V gene sequence: CDR1 MNHEY, CDR2 SVGEGT. The J segment lost 3 bases and the V segment lost 5 bases, leaving 22 bases of the junction unmatched. CDR3 DNA sequence: TGTGCCAGCAGTGACCCTCCCCCCGGACTAGCCCACAGGATAACAGATACGCAGTATTTT. It specifies CASSDPPPGLAHRITDTQYF.

CDR3 nucleotides: TGTGCCATCAGTGATTTTCGGACAGACAACACCGGGGAGCTGTTTTTT. It translates to CAISDFRTDNTGELFF. V usage is TRBV10-3 and J usage is TRBJ2-2; possibly TRBD1 for D (6 bases). V was shortened by 3 bases and J by 2 bases, with 13 bases between the two germline ends. CDR3 length equals 16 residues. The germline gives CDR1 ENHRY, CDR2 SYGVKD.

CDR3 sequence (DNA): TGCGCCAGCAGGCTGAGGCGGACAGGGGTTCGCGAGCAGTACGTC. Protein sequence: CASRLRRTGVREQYV. V gene TRBV23-1 combines with J gene TRBJ2-7; TRBD1 matches at 9 bases. TRBV23-1 is treated as an ORF (open reading frame) with a function not yet certain. With 6 bases clipped from V and 6 bases from J, the junction kept 12 bases outside the gene matches. CDR3 length: 15 residues.

The J gene is TRBJ2-1, the V gene TRBV5-6; 9 nucleotides match TRBD2. The junction had 4 bases not matched to a gene; V was cut back by 0 bases and J by 6 bases. The CDR3 covers 15 residues. Germline assignment: CDR1 SGHDT and CDR2 YYEEEE. Here the CDR3 reads CASSLGIAGVNEQFF. The CDR3 nucleotides are TGTGCCAGCAGCTTGGGCATAGCGGGGGTCAATGAGCAGTTCTTC.

V usage is TRBV29-1 and J usage is TRBJ2-3, with 7 nucleotides matching TRBD1. CDR3 length equals 14 residues. V was pared by 5 bases and J by 3 bases, with 8 bases of the junction left unmatched. Germline CDR1 and CDR2: SQVTM and ANQGSEA. The CDR3 sequence is CSVSGRGWTDTQYF. The CDR3 DNA reads TGCAGCGTTTCCGGCAGGGGGTGGACAGATACGCAGTATTTT.

This chain joins TRBV11-2 and TRBJ2-7; perhaps TRBD1 as D (6 bases). CDR1 SGHAT and CDR2 FQNNGV come from the germline V gene. V was cut by 2 bases and J by 7 bases, with 9 bases left in between. This CDR3 has 12 residues. The CDR3 loop is CASSLQGSEQYV. CDR3 DNA: TGTGCCAGCAGCTTACAGGGGAGTGAGCAGTACGTC.

The V and J genes are TRBV5-4 and TRBJ2-2; 7 bases match TRBD1. The CDR3 totals 16 residues. Germline CDR1 SGHNT, CDR2 YYREEE (reference sequence). Losses at the gene ends were 0 bases for V and 1 base for J; bases not matched to a gene: 3. CDR3 nucleotide sequence: TGTGCCAGCAGCTTGGCCGGGACAGTGAACACCGGGGAGCTGTTTTTT. It encodes CASSLAGTVNTGELFF.

The chain uses TRBV19 and TRBJ2-1; 8 bases align to TRBD1. V gave up 7 bases and J gave up 4 bases; unmatched junction bases: 9. The CDR3 sequence is 15 residues long. The germline V gene encodes CDR1 LNHDA and CDR2 SQIVND (reference sequence). The CDR3 region is CASTSTGVLYNEQFF. The DNA for the CDR3 is TGTGCCAGTACCTCGACAGGGGTGTTATACAATGAGCAGTTCTTC.

The chain uses TRBV5-1 and TRBJ2-6; weak D call: TRBD1 (7 bases). V was shortened by 4 bases and J by 0 bases, with 17 bases between the two germline ends. CDR3 length: 18 amino acids. CDR1 SGHRS and CDR2 YFSETQ come from the germline V gene. The CDR3 loop is CASSPRGSGSSGANVLTF. In nucleotides, the CDR3 is TGCGCCAGCAGCCCCAGGGGGTCCGGGAGCTCTGGGGCCAACGTCCTGACTTTC.

The V and J genes are TRBV11-2 and TRBJ2-3, with 12 bases lining up with TRBD2. Trimming removed 6 bases from V and 8 bases from J; junction bases left unmatched: 9. CDR1 and CDR2 (germline): SGHAT, FQNNGV. CDR3 length equals 15 residues. CDR3 loop: CASRPSGGASGTQYF. The CDR3 DNA follows: TGTGCCAGCAGGCCTAGCGGGGGGGCCTCAGGTACGCAGTATTTT.

The V call is TRBV9, the J call TRBJ2-2, with a weak D call TRBD1 (6 bases). Per germline, CDR1 SGDLS and CDR2 YYNGEE. Trimming shortened V by 0 bases and J by 0 bases, and 9 bases separated the two germline ends. This CDR3 spans 16 amino acids. This CDR3 is CASSVGRTANTGELFF. In DNA form, the CDR3 reads TGTGCCAGCAGCGTAGGTCGGACAGCGAACACCGGGGAGCTGTTTTTT.

This rearrangement joins TRBV10-3 to TRBJ2-5; D is unresolved. Trimming cost V 5 bases and J 3 bases, with 16 bases left between them. The germline CDR1 and CDR2 sequences are ENHRY and SYGVKD. This CDR3 has 15 amino acids. The CDR3 is CAISRIVSREETQYF. The CDR3 nucleotides are TGTGCCATCAGTCGGATTGTCTCCCGGGAAGAGACCCAGTACTTC.

V gene TRBV24-1 combines with J gene TRBJ1-1; D is uncertain. Germline values: CDR1 KGHDR, CDR2 SFDVKD. CDR3 length equals 13 residues. V lost 7 bases, J lost 0 bases, and 8 bases lay in between. This CDR3 reads CATSEGMNTEAFF. The CDR3, as DNA: TGTGCCACCAGCGAGGGTATGAACACTGAAGCTTTCTTT.

The CDR3 reads CASSRRTTIYF. CDR3 bases: TGTGCCAGTAGTAGGAGAACAACCATATATTTT. The chain couples TRBV19 to TRBJ1-3, with D uncertain. Per the germline V gene, CDR1 is LNHDA and CDR2 is SQIVND (reference sequence). This CDR3 spans 11 amino acids. Trimming took off 4 bases at V and 10 bases at J, with 8 bases between the two ends.

This clone was recorded only once. This chain connects TRBV6-5 to TRBJ2-1; 10 bases are shared with TRBD2. CDR3 length: 14 residues. The germline gives CDR1 MNHEY, CDR2 SVGAGI. J lost 5 bases, V lost 7 bases, and 5 bases had no gene match. CDR3 coding DNA: TGTGCCAGCATAGGAGCGGGGGGGCACAATGAGCAGTTCTTC. It encodes CASIGAGGHNEQFF.

This chain connects TRBV6-6 to TRBJ1-3; TRBD1 agrees at 7 bases. Germline V lookup: CDR1 MNHNY, CDR2 SVGAGI (reference sequence). CDR3 length: 14 amino acids. J lost 4 bases, V lost 7 bases, and 7 bases had no gene match. The CDR3 nucleotides are TGTGCCAGCACTCCGACAGGGACGGGAAACACCATATATTTT. It is translated as CASTPTGTGNTIYF.

The rearrangement links TRBV4-2 to TRBJ2-6; 11 bases are shared with TRBD1. Germline CDR1 LGHNA, CDR2 YNFKEQ. This CDR3 contains 17 residues. Unmatched junction bases numbered 8, after V lost 10 bases and J lost 0 bases. The chain's CDR3 is CAKLWDRGISGANVLTF. The CDR3 nucleotides read TGTGCCAAGCTCTGGGACAGGGGGATCTCTGGGGCCAACGTCCTGACTTTC.

Worth noting for this clone: One junction end does not reproduce the germline sequence, and a read error may be involved. The chain combines TRBV27 with TRBJ1-4, with D possibly TRBD1 on 6 matching bases. The CDR3 covers 11 residues. Germline V gene data show CDR1 as MNHEY and CDR2 as SMNVEV (reference sequence). The CDR3 coding sequence is TGTGCCAGCAGTTCTCCGGGACAACTCATTTTT. It is translated as CASSSPGQLIF. Using reference TRBV27 and TRBJ1-4 for the parts outside the CDR3, the full variable domain is EAQVTQNPRYLITVTGKKLTVTCSQNMNHEYMSWYRQDPGLGLRQIYYSMNVEVTDKGDVPEGYKVSRKEKRNFPLILESPSPNQTSLYFCASSSPGQLIFGSGTQLSVL.

This sequence joins TRBV5-1 and TRBJ1-1; 9 bases are shared with TRBD1. Germline CDR1 and CDR2: SGHRS and YFSETQ. This CDR3 has 16 residues. The junction had 9 bases not matched to a gene; V was cut back by 1 base and J by 5 bases. Written as DNA, the CDR3 is TGCGCCAGCAGCTTGACCAAGGACAGGGGAGGAACTGAAGCTTTCTTT. It is translated as CASSLTKDRGGTEAFF.

The V and J genes are TRBV6-5 and TRBJ1-4; D unclear. Germline CDR1 and CDR2: MNHEY and SVGAGI. The V end was cut by 8 bases, the J end by 0 bases, with 7 bases between. The CDR3 covers 13 residues. Written as DNA, the CDR3 is TGTGCCAGCCAGCGACCAACTAATGAAAAACTGTTTTTT. This sequence encodes CASQRPTNEKLFF.

The J gene is TRBJ2-3, the V gene TRBV12-3 or TRBV12-4; D is perhaps TRBD1 (7 bases). The CDR3 spans 11 residues. Trimming left V 4 bases short and J 11 bases short, with 10 bases between. The CDR3 region is CASSSRGEQYF. The DNA of the CDR3 is TGTGCCAGCAGTTCCAGGGGGGAGCAGTATTTT.